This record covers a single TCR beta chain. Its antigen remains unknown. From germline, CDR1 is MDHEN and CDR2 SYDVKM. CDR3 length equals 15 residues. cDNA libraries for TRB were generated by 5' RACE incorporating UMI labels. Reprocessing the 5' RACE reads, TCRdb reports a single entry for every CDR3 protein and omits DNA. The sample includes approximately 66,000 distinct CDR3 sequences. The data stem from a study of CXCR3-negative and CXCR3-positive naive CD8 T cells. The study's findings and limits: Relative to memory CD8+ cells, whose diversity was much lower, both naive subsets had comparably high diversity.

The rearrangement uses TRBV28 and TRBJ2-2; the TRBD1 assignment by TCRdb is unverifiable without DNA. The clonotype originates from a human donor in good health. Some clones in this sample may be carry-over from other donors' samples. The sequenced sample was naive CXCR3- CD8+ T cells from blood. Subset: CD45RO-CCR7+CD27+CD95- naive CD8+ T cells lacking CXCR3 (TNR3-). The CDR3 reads CAGLKGGDDTGELFF.